This TCR beta chain was observed in a study of T cell responses to AZD1222 COVID-19 vaccine. Study-wide points: Once two AZD1222 doses were given, Spike-specific TCR breadth and depth went up. Spike-wide vaccine-associated CD4 TCRs dominated at 160-218 and 743-854.

Pooling was applied to second doses at about 4 or about 12 weeks. Clones were sequenced by immunoSEQ multiplex PCR, and TCRdb holds only the in-frame ones, with some missing. The sample holds 190,000 or so clones, around 93% seen once. Remarks on this clone: What it recognizes is unknown.

CDR1 is LNHNV and CDR2 is YYDKDF in the germline V gene (reference sequence). CDR3 size: 14 residues. The V segment lost 1 base and the J segment 5 bases; nucleotides outside the gene matches: 3. The input for sequencing was peripheral blood, taken 28 days after the second AZD1222 dose. The chain is built from TRBV15 and TRBJ1-2; 8 bases line up with TRBD1. The origin of this receptor is an adult who received the AZD1222 COVID-19 vaccine. CDR3 protein: CATSRADREYGYTF. The CDR3 DNA follows: TGTGCCACCAGCAGAGCGGACAGGGAGTATGGCTACACCTTC.